Following are 12 T cell receptor beta chains from one sample sequenced in a study of regulatory T cells in long-lasting Graves disease. As to time point: newly diagnosed GD, antithyroid drugs for less than 3 months. RNA isolated from PBMCs was used to make the TCR library. Sequencing libraries for TCR beta were prepared with iRepertoire HTBI primers and Arm-PCR of CDR3 regions. TCRdb itself ran the multiplex PCR reads through MiXCR, one entry per CDR3 protein. The sample carries about 500,000 distinct CDR3 sequences, 15% to 20% recorded once. The same specimen was also included in a second study, on T cells in Graves' hyperthyroidism and ophthalmopathy.

Sequenced material: peripheral blood mononuclear cells (PBMCs), taken at new diagnosis, from a patient treated with antithyroid drugs. The receptors were sampled from a man aged 40-50 years with Graves disease.

The table lists this clonotype with many counts. Its ends do not fully match the called genes, so a read error is possible. This chain links TRBV28 with TRBJ2-3; D unclear. Germline CDR1 is MDHEN and CDR2 is SYDVKM. The CDR3 loop spans 12 amino acids. The CDR3, as DNA: TGTGCCAGCAGCTTATTGGGGGATACGCAGTATTTT. Its translation: CASSLLGDTQYF.

The chain has TRBV29-1 and TRBJ2-5, with a possible D match to TRBD2 (6 bases). The CDR3 is 13 amino acids. The germline V and J ends were trimmed by 6 bases and 5 bases, with 16 bases remaining between them. Germline V CDR1 and CDR2: SQVTM, ANQGSEA. CDR3 residues: CSVGDCFGETQYF. The CDR3 bases are TGCAGCGTAGGGGACTGTTTTGGGGAGACCCAGTACTTC.

This clonotype was seen ten or more times. This chain links TRBV7-3 with TRBJ2-3; D is unclear. Deletions cut 0 bases from V and 2 bases from J, with 9 bases between. Germline CDR1 reads SGHTA; CDR2 reads FQGTGA. This CDR3 has 15 residues. CDR3 DNA sequence: TGTGCCAGCAGCTTAACGTCCCACCCCACAGATACGCAGTATTTT. Protein sequence: CASSLTSHPTDTQYF.

This clonotype appeared many times. The chain is built from TRBV11-3 and TRBJ2-1, with D perhaps matching TRBD1 (6 bases). This CDR3 contains 17 residues. V lost 1 base and J 5 bases, leaving 18 bases between the germline ends. Germline assignment: CDR1 SGHNT and CDR2 YENEEA. In nucleotides, the CDR3 is TGTGCCAGCAGCTTAGGGGTAGCACAGGGAGAGGACAATGAGCAGTTCTTC. This gives the protein CASSLGVAQGEDNEQFF. The full variable domain, rest sourced from reference TRBV11-3 and TRBJ2-1, is EAGVVQSPRYKIIEKKQPVAFWCNPISGHNTLYWYLQNLGQGPELLIRYENEEAVDDSQLPKDRFSAERLKGVDSTLKIQPAELGDSAVYLCASSLGVAQGEDNEQFFGPGTRLTVL.

This clonotype occurred many times. The V call is TRBV12-5, the J call TRBJ2-7; 11 bases align to TRBD1. Trimming at V came to 5 bases and at J to 3 bases, leaving 3 bases not matched to a gene. The CDR3 runs to 14 residues. Germline-derived CDR1 and CDR2 are LGHNT and FRNRAP. CDR3 amino acids: CASGIGTGGYEQYF. CDR3 DNA: TGTGCTAGTGGTATTGGGACAGGGGGCTACGAGCAGTACTTC.

This clonotype was recorded many times. Germline is not matched at one junction end, which may reflect a read error. V is TRBV5-1 and J is TRBJ2-2; 9 bases align to TRBD2. The CDR3 is 15 amino acids. Germline-derived CDR1 and CDR2 are SGHRS and YFSETQ. CDR3 coding DNA: TGTGCCAGCAGCTTTAGCGGGGGAAACACCGGGGAGCTGTTTTTT. The encoded protein is CASSFSGGNTGELFF.

This clonotype was recorded at least ten times. The chain is built from TRBV29-1 and TRBJ1-2; TRBD1 agrees at 7 bases. This CDR3 is built from 18 residues. Unmatched junction bases numbered 19, after V lost 5 bases and J lost 1 base. Germline values: CDR1 SQVTM, CDR2 ANQGSEA. The CDR3 sequence is CSVTGDLTLTRNNYGYTF. The CDR3 DNA reads as TGCAGCGTTACAGGGGACCTGACTCTGACTAGAAATAACTATGGCTACACCTTC.

The sample holds a few counts of this clonotype. This chain uses TRBV6-2 or TRBV6-3 with TRBJ2-7, with 15 nucleotides matching TRBD2. Per germline, CDR1 MNHEY and CDR2 SVGEGT. V dropped 4 bases and J dropped 3; count of bases not matched to a gene: 7. This CDR3 is built from 17 residues. The chain's CDR3 is CASSWTSGRAPHYEQYF. CDR3 sequence (DNA): TGTGCCAGCAGTTGGACTAGCGGGAGGGCCCCACACTACGAGCAGTACTTC.

The rearrangement links TRBV25-1 to TRBJ2-7; tentatively, D is TRBD1 (6 bases). V was trimmed by 2 bases and J by 1 base, leaving 9 bases between them. Germline assignment: CDR1 MGHDK and CDR2 SYGVNS. The length of the CDR3 is 14 residues. As DNA, the CDR3 is TGTGCCAGCAGTGAACCCGGACAGTCCTACGAGCAGTACTTC. Translated, it gives CASSEPGQSYEQYF.

The sample holds many counts of this clonotype. The V and J genes are TRBV6-1 and TRBJ2-7; TRBD2 matches at 10 bases. V lost 5 bases and J lost 4; bases outside the gene matches: 8. The CDR3 totals 15 residues. Germline V lookup: CDR1 MNHNS, CDR2 SASEGT. Here the CDR3 DNA reads TGTGCCAGCAGTCAGAGCGGGAGGGCCCAATACGAGCAGTACTTC. Its protein is CASSQSGRAQYEQYF.

This chain joins TRBV5-1 and TRBJ1-2, with 7 nucleotides matching TRBD1. Germline-derived CDR1 and CDR2 are SGHRS and YFSETQ. The CDR3 consists of 13 residues. Trimming cost V 0 bases and J 8 bases; bases outside gene matches: 4. DNA of the CDR3: TGCGCCAGCAGCTTGGGACAGGGAAAGGGCTACACCTTC. It codes for CASSLGQGKGYTF.

With regard to this clonotype: This may stem from a read error, because a much larger clone lies one nucleotide away. The chain couples TRBV7-6 to TRBJ2-1; possibly TRBD1 for D (5 bases). Germline V CDR1 and CDR2: SGHVS, FNYEAQ. Trimming left V 5 bases short and J 5 bases short, with 16 bases between. The CDR3 contains 15 residues. CDR3 region: CASSAERTTHNEQFF. The CDR3 DNA is TGTGCCAGCAGCGCCGAGAGGACAACCCACAATGAGCAGTTCTTC.